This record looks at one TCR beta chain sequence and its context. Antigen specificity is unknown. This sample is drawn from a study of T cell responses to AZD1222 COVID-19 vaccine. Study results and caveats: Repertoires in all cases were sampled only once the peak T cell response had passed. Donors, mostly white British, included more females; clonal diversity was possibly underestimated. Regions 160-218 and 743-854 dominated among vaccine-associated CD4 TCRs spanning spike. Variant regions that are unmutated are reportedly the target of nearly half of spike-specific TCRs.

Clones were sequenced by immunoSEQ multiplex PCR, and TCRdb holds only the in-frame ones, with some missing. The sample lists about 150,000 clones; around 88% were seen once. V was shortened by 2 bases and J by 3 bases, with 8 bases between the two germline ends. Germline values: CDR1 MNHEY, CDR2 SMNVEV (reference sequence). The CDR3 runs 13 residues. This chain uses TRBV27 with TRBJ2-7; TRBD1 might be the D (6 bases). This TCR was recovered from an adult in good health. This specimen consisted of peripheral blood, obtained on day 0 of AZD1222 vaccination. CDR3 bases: TGTGCCAGCAGTTTAAGGGGGAACTACGAGCAGTACTTC. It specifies CASSLRGNYEQYF.